This T cell receptor (beta chain) was captured in a study of blood T cell repertoires in COVID-19 (dated by TCRdb to the early 2020s). For the study in its entirety: Samples covering the acute and convalescent phases of COVID-19 were provided by collaborators in the United States, Italy and Spain. The prospective study material was composed of cDNA or gDNA derived from T cells, B-cell-depleted T cells, or PBMCs. Subjects who had been exposed to COVID-19, were actively infected with it, or had recovered from it provided the deeply sampled blood TCRbeta repertoires that made up the dataset. Sample metadata almost always included a de-identified subject ID, COVID-19 status, age in years and sex. The samples were drawn from the first 160 participants of the ongoing ImmuneRACE study and from about 1,200 subjects provided by 6 global collaborators. The repertoires were released in a freely available public database meant as a resource for research on the immune response to SARS-CoV-2. Where available, HLA class I and class II types were taken from metadata supplied by the sample provider and were not determined by assay-based typing.

On the study overall, not on this receptor specifically: How much clinical and demographic metadata was included differed by source and by participant, and the metadata was provided uncurated.

As concerns this clone: Its specific antigen is unknown. Base qualities are missing; no much larger clone stands one base away.

The CDR3 spans 12 residues, from the cysteine through the phenylalanine. Only the CDR3 portion is preserved as DNA: 36 bases, with reading frame beginning at the first base. Between the V and J ends, shortened by 2 bases and 6 bases respectively, the junction contains 6 bases. CDR1 and CDR2, per the germline V gene, are SGHTA and FQGTGA. TCRbeta CDR3 regions were amplified from genomic DNA using the immunoSEQ Assay, a bias-controlled multiplex PCR. Per the source publication's procedure: The number of nucleated cells in each sample was estimated from the amplification of reference gene primers within the assay. To quantify the absolute abundance of each unique TCRbeta CDR3 rearrangement, sequence reads were collapsed and filtered. For each sample, productive Simpson clonality was calculated as the square root of Simpson's diversity index over productive rearrangements. As stored in TCRdb, this immuneACCESS dataset retains in-frame rearrangements with V and J assigned. A fraction of the clones does not appear; measured against another copy, unresolved V genes explain less than half of the discrepancy, and the remainder lacks a known reason. V and J calls plus clone size are reproduced from that table; the DNA served to infer D and trimming. Recorded for this sample are over 300,000 clones; around 89% of them occurred a single time. Of the sample, 6.5% to 8% is held by the ten largest clones.

Whole blood was collected in K2EDTA tubes by collaborating institutions according to the institutions' own protocols. For TCRbeta analysis, collaborators shipped samples as frozen whole blood, isolated PBMCs, or DNA extracted from either of those sample types. This chain is built from TRBV7-3 and TRBJ2-3; there is no confident call for the D gene. The sequenced sample consisted of peripheral blood. This TCR came from a man younger than 35 with active or convalescent COVID-19. The CDR3 protein is CASSLYGDTQYF. The sequenced DNA is TGTGCCAGCAGCTTATACGGGGATACGCAGTATTTT.